The 18 T cell receptor beta chains below were found in one sample sequenced in a study of shared clonotypes between healthy human individuals. Sequencing used immunoSEQ multiplex PCR; TCRdb keeps in-frame clones, though not all of them. The sample has some 2,000,000 clones; roughly 95% are singletons. Sequencing input: naive CD4+ T cells sorted from blood. Subset indicated: CD45RA+ positively selected. Every receptor here comes from a man between 18 and 29 years old in good health.

Comments on this clone: At the DNA level, this CDR3 is encoded by other sequences in the same sample as well. This chain uses TRBV9 with TRBJ2-2; D is undetermined. CDR1 and CDR2 (germline): SGDLS, YYNGEE. The CDR3 consists of 14 residues. The V and J ends lost 0 bases and 2 bases respectively, with 5 bases between them. CDR3: CASSVATNTGELFF. CDR3 coding DNA: TGTGCCAGCAGCGTAGCCACTAACACCGGGGAGCTGTTTTTT.

This chain connects TRBV5-6 to TRBJ2-7; no clear D gene. Trimming pared 2 bases from V and 0 bases from J, leaving 6 bases between. This CDR3 has 13 amino acids. Germline CDR1 SGHDT, CDR2 YYEEEE. The CDR3 region is CASSFLSSYEQYF. The CDR3 nucleotides read TGTGCCAGCAGCTTCTTAAGCTCCTACGAGCAGTACTTC.

This chain connects TRBV30 to TRBJ1-6; 7 nucleotides agree with TRBD1. The CDR3 has 15 residues. The V and J ends lost 3 bases and 3 bases, in that order; junction bases with no gene match: 5. Per germline, CDR1 GTSNPN and CDR2 SVGIG (reference sequence). Written as DNA, the CDR3 is TGTGCCTGGAGCAACCGGGACAGCTATAATTCACCCCTCCACTTT. Encoded protein: CAWSNRDSYNSPLHF.

The chain joins TRBV27 to TRBJ2-7, with D uncertain. The CDR3 spans 12 residues. V was clipped by 3 bases and J by 4 bases, with 7 bases between them. Germline V gives CDR1 MNHEY, CDR2 SMNVEV (reference sequence). CDR3 sequence (DNA): TGTGCCAGCAGTTTGGGGTTGTACGAGCAGTACTTC. Amino acid sequence: CASSLGLYEQYF.

The chain recombines TRBV27 with TRBJ2-7; possible D gene TRBD1, 5 bases. With 2 bases removed from V and 3 bases from J, the gap between germline ends came to 8 bases. The germline gives CDR1 MNHEY, CDR2 SMNVEV (reference sequence). The length of the CDR3 is 13 residues. The CDR3 DNA reads TGTGCCAGCAGTTTAGGGGCAGTCTACGAGCAGTACTTC. Encoded protein: CASSLGAVYEQYF.

This clone was observed a single time. The chain has TRBV7-2 and TRBJ2-5; 8 bases line up with TRBD1. CDR3 size: 13 residues. Trimming cost V 5 bases and J 6 bases; bases outside gene matches: 5. Per the germline V gene, CDR1 is SGHTA and CDR2 is FQGNSA. CDR3 sequence: CASSLRQGQTQYF. Here the CDR3 DNA reads TGTGCCAGCAGCCTCAGACAGGGGCAGACCCAGTACTTC.

The CDR3 here is CAWSDRGRGTNEKLFF. The CDR3 DNA is TGTGCCTGGAGTGACAGGGGGAGAGGTACTAATGAAAAACTGTTTTTT. The V call is TRBV30, the J call TRBJ1-4; 8 nucleotides match TRBD1. The junction had 6 bases not matched to a gene; V was cut back by 1 base and J by 2 bases. There are 16 residues in the CDR3. Germline values: CDR1 GTSNPN, CDR2 SVGIG (reference sequence).

This rearrangement joins TRBV9 to TRBJ2-7, with 9 bases that match TRBD1. J lost 6 bases, V lost 4 bases, and 11 bases had no gene match. This CDR3 comprises 15 residues. Germline V gene lookup returns CDR1 SGDLS and CDR2 YYNGEE. CDR3 nucleotide sequence: TGTGCCAGCAGCTTAGGACAGGGGTCGCCGGGCGAGCAGTACTTC. Residues: CASSLGQGSPGEQYF.

The chain couples TRBV5-4 to TRBJ2-1; the D is unclear. Germline values: CDR1 SGHNT, CDR2 YYREEE (reference sequence). CDR3 length equals 14 residues. V was cut by 0 bases and J by 4 bases, with 8 bases left in between. Here the CDR3 reads CASSLVGQYNEQFF. CDR3 bases: TGTGCCAGCAGCTTGGTCGGGCAATACAATGAGCAGTTCTTC. Supplemented by reference TRBV5-4 and TRBJ2-1, the full variable domain reads ETGVTQSPTHLIKTRGQQVTLRCSSQSGHNTVSWYQQALGQGPQFIFQYYREEENGRGNFPPRFSGLQFPNYSSELNVNALELDDSALYLCASSLVGQYNEQFFGPGTRLTVL.

The V gene is TRBV29-1, the J gene TRBJ1-2, with TRBD1 matching 9 bases. CDR3 size: 12 residues. Trimming cost V 7 bases and J 8 bases; bases outside gene matches: 8. From germline, CDR1 is SQVTM and CDR2 ANQGSEA. Written as DNA, the CDR3 is TGCAGCGCCAAGTTTACAGGGGGCGGCTACACCTTC. This sequence encodes CSAKFTGGGYTF.

The gene calls are TRBV19 and TRBJ1-2; D is undetermined. The CDR3 covers 14 residues. Germline lookup yields CDR1 LNHDA and CDR2 SQIVND (reference sequence). The ends were cut back, 2 bases at V and 4 bases at J, with 11 bases in the middle. The CDR3 DNA is TGTGCCAGTAGTATACCCCAGGACGGCTATGGCTACACCTTC. Its protein product is CASSIPQDGYGYTF. Full variable domain (outside the CDR3, taken from reference TRBV19 and TRBJ1-2): DGGITQSPKYLFRKEGQNVTLSCEQNLNHDAMYWYRQDPGQGLRLIYYSQIVNDFQKGDIAEGYSVSREKKESFPLTVTSAQKNPTAFYLCASSIPQDGYGYTFGSGTRLTVV.

For this clone: The sample holds other DNA sequences that translate to the same CDR3. The rearrangement uses TRBV7-9 and TRBJ2-1; 8 nucleotides line up with TRBD2. Trimming at V came to 2 bases and at J to 4 bases, leaving 1 base not matched to a gene. The CDR3 runs 14 residues. Per the germline V gene, CDR1 is SEHNR and CDR2 is FQNEAQ (reference sequence). CDR3 amino acids: CASSLSGGYNEQFF. DNA for the CDR3: TGTGCCAGCAGCTTAAGCGGGGGATACAATGAGCAGTTCTTC.

This clone came up once. The identical CDR3 is also encoded by other nucleotide sequences in the sample. The chain recombines TRBV7-2 with TRBJ1-1; the D is unclear. V lost 1 base to trimming and J lost 5 bases, with 8 bases between them. Germline values: CDR1 SGHTA, CDR2 FQGNSA. This CDR3 spans 13 amino acids. For the CDR3, the DNA is TGTGCCAGCAGCTTAGGGGGTGGTACTGAAGCTTTCTTT. Translated: CASSLGGGTEAFF.

The V gene is TRBV2, the J gene TRBJ2-7; D is unresolved. CDR1 is SNHLY, CDR2 FYNNEI, per germline. The CDR3 is 11 residues long. Deletions cut 4 bases from V and 3 bases from J, with 4 bases between. The CDR3 DNA sequence: TGTGCCAGCAGTGGGATCTACGAGCAGTACTTC. It specifies CASSGIYEQYF.

The CDR3 DNA follows: TGTGCCAGCAGCCGAGGGACAGGGAACAATGAGCAGTTCTTC. Translating gives CASSRGTGNNEQFF. The chain recombines TRBV6-6 with TRBJ2-1; 9 nucleotides align to TRBD1. J lost 5 bases, V lost 6 bases, and 5 bases had no gene match. The germline V gene encodes CDR1 MNHNY and CDR2 SVGAGI (reference sequence). The CDR3 runs to 14 residues.

V is TRBV14 and J is TRBJ2-1; D remains unclear. Germline V gene data show CDR1 as SGHDN and CDR2 as FVKESK. Trimming cost V 3 bases and J 8 bases, with 20 bases left between them. This CDR3 comprises 16 residues. CDR3 sequence reads: CASSHPGPFQTDEQFF. CDR3 coding DNA: TGTGCCAGCAGCCACCCCGGGCCTTTTCAGACCGATGAGCAGTTCTTC.

This chain connects TRBV2 to TRBJ1-2, with 8 positions matching TRBD1. Germline loops: CDR1 SNHLY, CDR2 FYNNEI. The V gene end was trimmed by 5 bases and the J gene end by 6 bases; junction bases not matched to a gene: 5. This CDR3 is 13 amino acids long. The CDR3 loop reads CASSRTGMDGYTF. For the CDR3, the DNA is TGTGCCAGCAGTAGGACAGGGATGGATGGCTACACCTTC.

V gene TRBV30 combines with J gene TRBJ1-3; D is undetermined. The CDR3 length is 14 residues. Per the germline V gene, CDR1 is GTSNPN and CDR2 is SVGIG (reference sequence). Trimming took off 1 base at V and 0 bases at J, with 7 bases between the two ends. The CDR3 DNA reads as TGTGCCTGGAGTGAACAGAGCTCTGGAAACACCATATATTTT. Amino acids: CAWSEQSSGNTIYF. The variable domain in full, with the rest retrieved from reference TRBV30 and TRBJ1-3, is SQTIHQWPATLVQPVGSPLSLECTVEGTSNPNLYWYRQAAGRGLQLLFYSVGIGQISSEVPQNLSASRPQDRQFILSSKKLLLSDSGFYLCAWSEQSSGNTIYFGEGSWLTVV.